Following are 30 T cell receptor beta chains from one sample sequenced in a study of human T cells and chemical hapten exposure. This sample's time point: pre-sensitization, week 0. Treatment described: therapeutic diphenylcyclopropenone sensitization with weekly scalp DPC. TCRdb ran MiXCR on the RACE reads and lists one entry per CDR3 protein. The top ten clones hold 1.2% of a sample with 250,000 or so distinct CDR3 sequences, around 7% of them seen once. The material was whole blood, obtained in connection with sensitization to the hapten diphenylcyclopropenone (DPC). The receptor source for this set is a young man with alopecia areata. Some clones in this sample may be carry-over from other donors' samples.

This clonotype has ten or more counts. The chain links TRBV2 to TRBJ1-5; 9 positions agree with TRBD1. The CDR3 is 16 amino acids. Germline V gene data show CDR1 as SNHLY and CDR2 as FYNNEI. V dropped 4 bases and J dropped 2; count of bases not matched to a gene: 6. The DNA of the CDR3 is TGTGCCAGCAGTGGCCGGACAGGGGCGGGCAATCAGCCCCAGCATTTT. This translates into CASSGRTGAGNQPQHF.

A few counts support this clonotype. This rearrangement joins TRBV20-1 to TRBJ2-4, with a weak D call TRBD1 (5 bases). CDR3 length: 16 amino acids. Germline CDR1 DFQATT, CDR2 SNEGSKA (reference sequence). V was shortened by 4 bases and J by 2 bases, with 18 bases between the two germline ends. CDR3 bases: TGCAGTGCTACTAGATTGGGGCAGACGTCCAAAAACATTCAGTACTTC. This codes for CSATRLGQTSKNIQYF.

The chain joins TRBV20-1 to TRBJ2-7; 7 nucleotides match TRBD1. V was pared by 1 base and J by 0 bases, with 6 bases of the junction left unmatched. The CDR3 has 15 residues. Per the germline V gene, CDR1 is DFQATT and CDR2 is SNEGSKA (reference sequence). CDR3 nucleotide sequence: TGCAGTGCTAGAGTCATGGGACAGCCCTCCTACGAGCAGTACTTC. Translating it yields CSARVMGQPSYEQYF.

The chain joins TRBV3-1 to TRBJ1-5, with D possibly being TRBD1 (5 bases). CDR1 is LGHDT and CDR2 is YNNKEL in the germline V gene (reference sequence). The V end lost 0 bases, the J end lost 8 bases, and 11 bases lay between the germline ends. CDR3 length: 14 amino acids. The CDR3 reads CASSQDTGWEPQHF. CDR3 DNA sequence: TGTGCCAGCAGCCAAGATACAGGTTGGGAGCCCCAGCATTTT.

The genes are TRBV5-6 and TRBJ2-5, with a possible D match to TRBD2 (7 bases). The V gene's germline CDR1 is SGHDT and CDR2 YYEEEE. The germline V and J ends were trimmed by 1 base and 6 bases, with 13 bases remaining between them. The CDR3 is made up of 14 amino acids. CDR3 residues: CASSLPGGEKTQYF. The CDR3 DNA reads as TGTGCCAGCAGCTTGCCGGGGGGCGAGAAGACCCAGTACTTC.

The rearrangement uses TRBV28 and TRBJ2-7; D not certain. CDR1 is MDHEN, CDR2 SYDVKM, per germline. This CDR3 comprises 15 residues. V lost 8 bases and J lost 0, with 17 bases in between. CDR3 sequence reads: CASRTSPESSYEQYF. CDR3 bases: TGTGCCAGCCGCACCTCACCTGAGAGCTCCTACGAGCAGTACTTC.

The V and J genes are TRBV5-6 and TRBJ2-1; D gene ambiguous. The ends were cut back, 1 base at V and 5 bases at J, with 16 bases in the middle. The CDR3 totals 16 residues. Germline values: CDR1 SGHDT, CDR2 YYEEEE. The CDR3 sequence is CASSLNVASRHNEQFF. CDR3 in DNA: TGTGCCAGCAGCTTGAACGTCGCCTCGCGGCACAATGAGCAGTTCTTC.

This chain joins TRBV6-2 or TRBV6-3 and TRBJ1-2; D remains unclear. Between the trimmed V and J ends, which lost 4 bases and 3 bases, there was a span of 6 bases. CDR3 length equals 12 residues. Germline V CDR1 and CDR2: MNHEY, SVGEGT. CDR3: CASSSQYYGYTF. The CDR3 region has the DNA TGTGCCAGCAGTTCCCAGTACTATGGCTACACCTTC.

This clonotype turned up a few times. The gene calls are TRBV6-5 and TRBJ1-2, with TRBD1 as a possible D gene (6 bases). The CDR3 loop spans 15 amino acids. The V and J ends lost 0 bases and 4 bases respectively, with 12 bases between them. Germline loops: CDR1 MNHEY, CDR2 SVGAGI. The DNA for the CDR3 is TGTGCCAGCAGTTACTCCGAGGGGGGGACCTATGGCTACACCTTC. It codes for CASSYSEGGTYGYTF.

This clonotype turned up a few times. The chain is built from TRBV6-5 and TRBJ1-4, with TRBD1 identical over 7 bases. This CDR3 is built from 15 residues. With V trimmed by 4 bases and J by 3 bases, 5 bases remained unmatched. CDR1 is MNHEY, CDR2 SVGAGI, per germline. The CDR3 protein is CASSSRTGSNEKLFF. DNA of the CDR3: TGTGCCAGCAGTTCAAGGACAGGCTCTAATGAAAAACTGTTTTTT.

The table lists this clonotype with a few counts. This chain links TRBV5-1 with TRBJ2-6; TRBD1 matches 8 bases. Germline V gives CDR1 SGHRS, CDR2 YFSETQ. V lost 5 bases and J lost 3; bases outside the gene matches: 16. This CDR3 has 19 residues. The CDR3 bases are TGCGCCAGCAGTCGAACGCCCGGGGACAGGTTGTATGGGGCCAACGTCCTGACTTTC. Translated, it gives CASSRTPGDRLYGANVLTF.

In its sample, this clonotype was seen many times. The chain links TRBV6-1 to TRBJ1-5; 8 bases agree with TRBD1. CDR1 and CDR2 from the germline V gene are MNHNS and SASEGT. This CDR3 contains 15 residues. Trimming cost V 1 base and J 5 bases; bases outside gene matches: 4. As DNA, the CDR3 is TGTGCCAGCAGTGAAGGGCAGGGGGCCGATCAGCCCCAGCATTTT. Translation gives CASSEGQGADQPQHF.

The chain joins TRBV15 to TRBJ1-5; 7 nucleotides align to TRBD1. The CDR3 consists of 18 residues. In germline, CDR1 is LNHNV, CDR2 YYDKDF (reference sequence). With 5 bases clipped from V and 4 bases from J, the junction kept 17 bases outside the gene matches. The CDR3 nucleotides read TGTGCCACCAGCTCACCTGGGGATCTGGGCAGGGGGAATCAGCCCCAGCATTTT. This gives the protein CATSSPGDLGRGNQPQHF.

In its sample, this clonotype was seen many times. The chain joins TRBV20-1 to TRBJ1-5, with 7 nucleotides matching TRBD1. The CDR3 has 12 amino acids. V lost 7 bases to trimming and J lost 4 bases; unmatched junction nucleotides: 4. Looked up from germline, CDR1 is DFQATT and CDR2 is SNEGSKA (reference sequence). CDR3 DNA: TGCAGTGGAGGGGGCCAAAATCAGCCCCAGCATTTT. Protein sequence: CSGGGQNQPQHF.

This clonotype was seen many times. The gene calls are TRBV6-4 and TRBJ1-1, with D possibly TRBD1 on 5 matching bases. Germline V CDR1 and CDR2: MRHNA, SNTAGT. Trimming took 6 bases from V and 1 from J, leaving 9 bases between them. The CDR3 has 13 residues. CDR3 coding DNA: TGTGCCAGCAGAGACAGAGAGAACACTGAAGCTTTCTTT. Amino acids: CASRDRENTEAFF.

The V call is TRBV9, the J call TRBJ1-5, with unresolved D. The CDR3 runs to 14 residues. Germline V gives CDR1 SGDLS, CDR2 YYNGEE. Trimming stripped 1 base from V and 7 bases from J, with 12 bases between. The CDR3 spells CASSVTYAGQPQHF. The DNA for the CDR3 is TGTGCCAGCAGCGTAACCTATGCAGGCCAGCCCCAGCATTTT.

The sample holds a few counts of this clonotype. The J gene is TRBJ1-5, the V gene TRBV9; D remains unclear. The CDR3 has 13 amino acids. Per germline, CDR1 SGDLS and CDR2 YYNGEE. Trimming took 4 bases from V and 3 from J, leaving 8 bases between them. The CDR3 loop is CASSRRDNQPQHF. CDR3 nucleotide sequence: TGTGCCAGCAGCCGAAGGGACAATCAGCCCCAGCATTTT.

CDR3 DNA: TGTGCCACAAACCCGATCGGGGGATCCTACGAGCAGTACGTC. Its translation: CATNPIGGSYEQYV. The chain joins TRBV6-2 or TRBV6-3 to TRBJ2-7; D may be TRBD2 (6 bases). Germline-derived CDR1 and CDR2 are MNHEY and SVGEGT. This CDR3 is 14 amino acids long. Trimming removed 10 bases from V and 1 base from J, with 17 bases in between.

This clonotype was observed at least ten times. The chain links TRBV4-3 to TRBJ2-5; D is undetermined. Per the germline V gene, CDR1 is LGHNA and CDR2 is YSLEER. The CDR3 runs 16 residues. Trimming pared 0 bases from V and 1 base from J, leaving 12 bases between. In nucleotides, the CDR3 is TGCGCCAGCAGCCAAGAGTTTCGTGGAATCCAAGAGACCCAGTACTTC. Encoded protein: CASSQEFRGIQETQYF.

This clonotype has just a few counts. CDR3 in amino acids: CASSLTQGVSETQYF. The DNA for the CDR3 is TGTGCCAGCAGCTTAACGCAGGGGGTATCAGAGACCCAGTACTTC. The chain links TRBV7-9 to TRBJ2-5, with 7 bases fitting TRBD1. Germline assignment: CDR1 SEHNR and CDR2 FQNEAQ (reference sequence). This CDR3 is built from 15 residues. V dropped 2 bases and J dropped 4; count of bases not matched to a gene: 7.

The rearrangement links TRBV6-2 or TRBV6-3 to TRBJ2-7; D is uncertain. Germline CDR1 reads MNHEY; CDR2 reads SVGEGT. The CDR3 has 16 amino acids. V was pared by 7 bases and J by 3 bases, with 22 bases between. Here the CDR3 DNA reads TGTGCCAGCATCACACGAGGAGCCTCCGAGTACTACGAGCAGTACTTC. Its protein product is CASITRGASEYYEQYF.

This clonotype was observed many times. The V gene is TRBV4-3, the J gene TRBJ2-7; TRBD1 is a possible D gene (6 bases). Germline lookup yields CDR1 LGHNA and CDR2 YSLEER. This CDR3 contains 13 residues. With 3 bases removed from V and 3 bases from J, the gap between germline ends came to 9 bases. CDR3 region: CASSHPDSYEQYV. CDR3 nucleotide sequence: TGCGCCAGCAGCCACCCGGACAGCTACGAGCAGTACGTC.

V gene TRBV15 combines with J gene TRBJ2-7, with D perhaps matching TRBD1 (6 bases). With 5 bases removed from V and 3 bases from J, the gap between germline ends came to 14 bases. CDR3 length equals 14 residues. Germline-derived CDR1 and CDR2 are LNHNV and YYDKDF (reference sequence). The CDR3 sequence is CATSVVDRVYEQYF. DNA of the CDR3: TGTGCCACCAGCGTGGTGGACAGAGTCTACGAGCAGTACTTC.

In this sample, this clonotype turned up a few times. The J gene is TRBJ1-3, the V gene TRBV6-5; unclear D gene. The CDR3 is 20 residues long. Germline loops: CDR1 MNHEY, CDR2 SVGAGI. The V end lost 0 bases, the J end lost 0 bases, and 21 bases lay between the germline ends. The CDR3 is CASSYSSFLAGTRSGNTIYF. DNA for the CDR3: TGTGCCAGCAGTTACTCGTCATTCCTGGCAGGCACCCGCTCTGGAAACACCATATATTTT.

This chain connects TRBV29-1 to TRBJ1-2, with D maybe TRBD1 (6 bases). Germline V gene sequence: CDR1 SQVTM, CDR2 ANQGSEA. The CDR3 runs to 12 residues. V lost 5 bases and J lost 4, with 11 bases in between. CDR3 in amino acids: CSVTGGPYGYTF. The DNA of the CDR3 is TGCAGCGTTACGGGGGGGCCCTATGGCTACACCTTC.

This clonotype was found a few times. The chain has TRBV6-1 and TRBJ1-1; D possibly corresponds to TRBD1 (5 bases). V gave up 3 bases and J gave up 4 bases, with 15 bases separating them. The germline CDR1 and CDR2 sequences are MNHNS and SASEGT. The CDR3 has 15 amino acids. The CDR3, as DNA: TGTGCCAGCAGTGATGGGACCTACTTCAGCACTGAAGCTTTCTTT. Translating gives CASSDGTYFSTEAFF.

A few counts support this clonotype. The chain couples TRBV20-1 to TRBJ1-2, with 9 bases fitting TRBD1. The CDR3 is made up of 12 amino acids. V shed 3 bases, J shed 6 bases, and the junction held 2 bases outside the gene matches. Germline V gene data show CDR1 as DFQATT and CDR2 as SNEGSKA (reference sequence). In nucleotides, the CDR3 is TGCAGTGCTAGTACAGGGGGCAATGGCTACACCTTC. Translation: CSASTGGNGYTF.

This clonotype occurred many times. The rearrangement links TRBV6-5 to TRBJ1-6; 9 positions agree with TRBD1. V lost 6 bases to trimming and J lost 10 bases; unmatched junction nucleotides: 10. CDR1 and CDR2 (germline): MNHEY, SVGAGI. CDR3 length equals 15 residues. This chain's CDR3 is CASRPTGTGTSPLHF. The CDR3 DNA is TGTGCCAGCAGGCCTACCGGGACAGGGACCTCACCCCTCCACTTT.

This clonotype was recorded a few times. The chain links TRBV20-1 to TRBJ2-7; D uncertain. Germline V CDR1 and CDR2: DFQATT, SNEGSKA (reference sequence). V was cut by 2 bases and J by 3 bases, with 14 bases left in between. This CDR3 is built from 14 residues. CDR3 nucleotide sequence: TGCAGTGCTAGATGGCGGCCAAACGGCTACGAGCAGTACTTC. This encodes CSARWRPNGYEQYF.

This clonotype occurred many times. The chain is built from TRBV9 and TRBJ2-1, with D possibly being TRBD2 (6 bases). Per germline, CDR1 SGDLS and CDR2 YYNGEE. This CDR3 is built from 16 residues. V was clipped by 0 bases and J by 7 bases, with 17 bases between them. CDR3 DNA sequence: TGTGCCAGCAGCGTAGTGCCGGGAGCCGCGGGGAATGAGCAGTTCTTC. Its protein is CASSVVPGAAGNEQFF.